The subject of this entry is one T cell receptor beta chain. Germline V gene lookup returns CDR1 SGHNT and CDR2 YYREEE (reference sequence). The CDR3 sequence is 17 residues long. Trimming pared 5 bases from V and 0 bases from J, leaving 17 bases between. This sample was included in a study of OX40 agonist ivuxolimab in advanced cancers. About the research overall: Three patients got partial responses; one had hepatocellular carcinoma and two had cutaneous melanoma.

The protocol was immunoSEQ multiplex PCR, while the TCRdb copy is restricted to in-frame clones and leaves out a portion. The data show about 96,000 clones, with about 90% seen just once and around 1.5% held by the top ten. Sequencing was performed on CD4+ or CD8+ T cells sorted from blood, taken in a trial of the OX40 agonist ivuxolimab. This chain links TRBV5-4 with TRBJ2-2; TRBD2 might be the D (6 bases). The sequence was collected from an adult with an advanced solid tumor such as melanoma, head and neck, liver or kidney cancer. CDR3 sequence: CASRSAGGPANTGELFF. The DNA for the CDR3 is TGTGCCAGCAGATCTGCCGGGGGACCCGCGAACACCGGGGAGCTGTTTTTT.